This T cell receptor beta chain was retrieved from a study of shared clonotypes between healthy human individuals. The study ran the assay at deep level. Per sorted-subset replicate PCR, input was 200 to 250 ng DNA, representing 30,000 or so T cell genomes. In the source study's methods: Junction-only sequences produced by ImmunoSEQ had no quality scores, so filtering differed. TCRdb keeps only in-frame clones here, not all; method: immunoSEQ multiplex PCR. V and J calls and clone size come straight from that table; D and trimming were deduced from the DNA. Altogether more than 2 million clones are present, approximately 94% being singletons, with the ten largest covering roughly 0.13%. Germline V gene sequence: CDR1 SGDLS, CDR2 YYNGEE. The V gene end was trimmed by 3 bases and the J gene end by 0 bases; junction bases not matched to a gene: 6. CDR3 size: 15 residues.

Sequenced: naive CD4+ T cells sorted from blood. Subset in this sample: CD45RA+ positively selected. The chain recombines TRBV9 with TRBJ2-7; 7 bases fit TRBD1. The clonotype originates from a man between 18 and 35 years old in good health. CDR3 bases: TGTGCCAGCAGCGCGTCGGGGACAGCCTCCTACGAGCAGTACTTC. Residues: CASSASGTASYEQYF.